One and the same sample provided the 21 T cell receptor beta chains below, sequenced in a study of OX40 agonist ivuxolimab in advanced cancers. Sequencing was performed with immunoSEQ multiplex PCR; in TCRdb, only in-frame clones are kept and a portion is missing. Of around 89,000 clones in the sample, around 90% are singletons; the top ten hold around 0.71%. This specimen consisted of CD4+ or CD8+ T cells sorted from blood, obtained in a trial of the OX40 agonist ivuxolimab. All receptors derive from an adult with an advanced solid tumor such as melanoma, head and neck, liver or kidney cancer.

This chain uses TRBV11-2 with TRBJ1-3; 8 nucleotides align to TRBD1. V lost 2 bases to trimming and J lost 1 base; unmatched junction nucleotides: 7. Germline CDR1 SGHAT, CDR2 FQNNGV. The CDR3 covers 17 residues. CDR3 bases: TGTGCCAGCAGCTTAAGCGGGACAGGCTTTTCTGGAAACACCATATATTTT. This sequence encodes CASSLSGTGFSGNTIYF.

The chain has TRBV30 and TRBJ1-1; unclear D gene. Germline values: CDR1 GTSNPN, CDR2 SVGIG (reference sequence). The CDR3 covers 12 residues. V was pared by 2 bases and J by 4 bases, with 8 bases between. The CDR3 sequence: CAWSSRSTEAFF. CDR3 nucleotides: TGTGCCTGGAGTTCCAGAAGCACTGAAGCTTTCTTT. Looking up the rest from reference TRBV30 and TRBJ1-1 gives the full variable domain: SQTIHQWPATLVQPVGSPLSLECTVEGTSNPNLYWYRQAAGRGLQLLFYSVGIGQISSEVPQNLSASRPQDRQFILSSKKLLLSDSGFYLCAWSSRSTEAFFGQGTRLTVV.

The rearrangement joins TRBV27 to TRBJ1-2, with D unclear. V was cut by 3 bases and J by 2 bases, with 10 bases left in between. This CDR3 comprises 14 residues. CDR1 is MNHEY and CDR2 is SMNVEV in the germline V gene (reference sequence). The CDR3 reads CASSFGTTNYGYTF. CDR3 in DNA: TGTGCCAGCAGTTTTGGCACCACCAACTATGGCTACACCTTC.

CDR3 sequence: CASSLVAGREQFF. Written as DNA, the CDR3 is TGCGCCAGCAGCTTGGTTGCGGGAAGGGAGCAGTTCTTC. This rearrangement joins TRBV5-1 to TRBJ2-1; tentative D call: TRBD2 (6 bases). The germline gives CDR1 SGHRS, CDR2 YFSETQ. V lost 0 bases to trimming and J lost 10 bases, with 11 bases between them. The CDR3 spans 13 residues.

The chain joins TRBV4-3 to TRBJ2-1; perhaps TRBD2 as D (7 bases). The V end was cut by 1 base, the J end by 10 bases, with 17 bases between. CDR3 length: 15 residues. Germline loops: CDR1 LGHNA, CDR2 YSLEER. In DNA form, the CDR3 reads TGCGCCAGCAGCCAAGGGGTGGGGGGGCCTTACGAGCAGTTCTTC. Translating gives CASSQGVGGPYEQFF.

CDR3 protein: CASSPRRQAGGANVLTF. In DNA, the CDR3 is TGTGCCAGCAGCCCTCGACGGCAAGCGGGTGGGGCCAACGTCCTGACTTTC. V gene TRBV9 combines with J gene TRBJ2-6; D is possibly TRBD2 (6 bases). The CDR3 is made up of 17 amino acids. The V end was cut by 4 bases, the J end by 3 bases, with 17 bases between. The V gene's germline CDR1 is SGDLS and CDR2 YYNGEE.

The genes are TRBV5-1 and TRBJ1-4; TRBD1 is a possible D gene (5 bases). There are 14 residues in the CDR3. V was cut by 2 bases and J by 7 bases, with 12 bases left in between. Per germline, CDR1 SGHRS and CDR2 YFSETQ. The CDR3 DNA reads TGCGCCAGCAGCTTAGGGCCGGGGGGTGAAAAACTGTTTTTT. Protein product: CASSLGPGGEKLFF.

J is TRBJ2-6 and V is TRBV27; tentative D call: TRBD1 (5 bases). CDR1 and CDR2 from the germline V gene are MNHEY and SMNVEV (reference sequence). The CDR3 totals 16 residues. Trimming pared 3 bases from V and 0 bases from J, leaving 9 bases between. CDR3 sequence reads: CASSFGDSSGANVLTF. The CDR3 nucleotides are TGTGCCAGCAGTTTTGGTGACAGCTCTGGGGCCAACGTCCTGACTTTC. Using reference TRBV27 and TRBJ2-6 for the parts outside the CDR3, the full variable domain is EAQVTQNPRYLITVTGKKLTVTCSQNMNHEYMSWYRQDPGLGLRQIYYSMNVEVTDKGDVPEGYKVSRKEKRNFPLILESPSPNQTSLYFCASSFGDSSGANVLTFGAGSRLTVL.

The J gene is TRBJ2-1, the V gene TRBV7-2, with 10 positions matching TRBD2. V dropped 4 bases and J dropped 13; count of bases not matched to a gene: 7. Germline V gene lookup returns CDR1 SGHTA and CDR2 FQGNSA. The length of the CDR3 is 13 residues. The CDR3 DNA reads TGTGCCAGCAGCTCGAGGACTAGCGGTGAACAGTTCTTC. Translating it yields CASSSRTSGEQFF.

The chain carries TRBV5-1 and TRBJ2-3, with TRBD2 matching 8 bases. The V and J ends lost 4 bases and 0 bases, in that order; junction bases with no gene match: 10. Germline CDR1 is SGHRS and CDR2 is YFSETQ. This CDR3 is 17 amino acids long. The CDR3 sequence: CASSPNAGGSSTDTQYF. CDR3 coding DNA: TGCGCCAGCAGCCCGAACGCGGGGGGATCTAGCACAGATACGCAGTATTTT.

V usage is TRBV30 and J usage is TRBJ2-7, with D unclear. The V and J ends lost 1 base and 6 bases respectively, with 10 bases between them. This CDR3 has 12 residues. CDR1 GTSNPN and CDR2 SVGIG come from the germline V gene (reference sequence). The CDR3 loop is CAWSGNPGEQYF. The CDR3 coding sequence is TGTGCCTGGAGTGGAAACCCGGGCGAGCAGTACTTC.

V is TRBV5-1 and J is TRBJ2-7; weak D call: TRBD2 (6 bases). The CDR3 is 14 residues long. CDR1 is SGHRS, CDR2 YFSETQ, per germline. The germline V and J ends were trimmed by 0 bases and 4 bases, with 11 bases remaining between them. The CDR3 DNA sequence: TGCGCCAGCAGCTTGGACGCTAGCGCTTACGAGCAGTACTTC. Translation: CASSLDASAYEQYF.

The chain carries TRBV11-3 and TRBJ1-1; unclear D gene. V lost 4 bases, J lost 2 bases, and 8 bases lay in between. This CDR3 is 13 amino acids long. Germline CDR1 is SGHNT and CDR2 is YENEEA. The CDR3 protein is CASSSRSNTEAFF. CDR3 coding DNA: TGTGCCAGCAGCTCCCGGTCAAACACTGAAGCTTTCTTT.

The chain uses TRBV9 and TRBJ1-4, with D unresolved. V lost 4 bases, J lost 3 bases, and 10 bases lay in between. Germline loops: CDR1 SGDLS, CDR2 YYNGEE. The CDR3 runs 14 residues. CDR3 in amino acids: CASSPQISNEKLFF. CDR3 nucleotide sequence: TGTGCCAGCAGCCCCCAAATATCTAATGAAAAACTGTTTTTT.

Notes on this clone: Its ends do not fully match the called genes, so a read error is possible. The chain has TRBV25-1 and TRBJ2-7; TRBD1 matches 8 bases. This CDR3 region has 16 residues. Germline assignment: CDR1 MGHDK and CDR2 SYGVNS. The CDR3 sequence is CASIENQGASSYEQYF. For the CDR3, the DNA is TGTGCCAGCATTGAAAACCAGGGGGCAAGCTCCTACGAGCAGTACTTC.

The chain links TRBV25-1 to TRBJ1-6; TRBD1 might be the D (6 bases). This CDR3 has 14 amino acids. The germline CDR1 and CDR2 sequences are MGHDK and SYGVNS. The V gene lost 2 bases and the J gene lost 6 bases, with 8 bases spanning the gap. Here the CDR3 reads CASSEVGGNSPLHF. CDR3 nucleotide sequence: TGTGCCAGCAGTGAAGTAGGGGGTAATTCACCCCTCCACTTT. The full variable domain, with the rest looked up from reference TRBV25-1 and TRBJ1-6, is EADIYQTPRYLVIGTGKKITLECSQTMGHDKMYWYQQDPGMELHLIHYSYGVNSTEKGDLSSESTVSRIRTEHFPLTLESARPSHTSQYLCASSEVGGNSPLHFGNGTRLTVT.

The chain has TRBV18 and TRBJ2-5, with D possibly being TRBD1 or TRBD2 (5 bases each). V lost 3 bases, J lost 5 bases, and 19 bases lay in between. The CDR3 runs 16 residues. Per the germline V gene, CDR1 is KGHSH and CDR2 is LQKENI. The CDR3 region has the DNA TGTGCCAGCTCACCGTTATCGACAGTGACGGGGGAGACCCAGTACTTC. Translation gives CASSPLSTVTGETQYF.

The rearrangement joins TRBV19 to TRBJ2-3; the D gene is possibly TRBD1 (6 bases). Germline V gives CDR1 LNHDA, CDR2 SQIVND (reference sequence). Between the trimmed V and J ends, which lost 10 bases and 2 bases, there was a span of 16 bases. This CDR3 has 14 amino acids. The CDR3 region has the DNA TGTGCCACGCGAAGGGGGTCTCCCACAGATACGCAGTATTTT. Translation: CATRRGSPTDTQYF. Full variable domain (missing parts from reference TRBV19 and TRBJ2-3): DGGITQSPKYLFRKEGQNVTLSCEQNLNHDAMYWYRQDPGQGLRLIYYSQIVNDFQKGDIAEGYSVSREKKESFPLTVTSAQKNPTAFYLCATRRGSPTDTQYFGPGTRLTVL.

In its sample, this clone was seen once. The V gene is TRBV19, the J gene TRBJ2-7, with 13 positions matching TRBD2. Germline V gene lookup returns CDR1 LNHDA and CDR2 SQIVND (reference sequence). CDR3 length: 15 amino acids. Losses at the gene ends were 4 bases for V and 0 bases for J; bases not matched to a gene: 0. CDR3 sequence (DNA): TGTGCCAGTAGTAGGACTAGCGGGAGCTCCTACGAGCAGTACTTC. Translated: CASSRTSGSSYEQYF. The complete variable domain, with remaining parts taken from reference TRBV19 and TRBJ2-7, reads DGGITQSPKYLFRKEGQNVTLSCEQNLNHDAMYWYRQDPGQGLRLIYYSQIVNDFQKGDIAEGYSVSREKKESFPLTVTSAQKNPTAFYLCASSRTSGSSYEQYFGPGTRLTVT.

The chain couples TRBV21-1 to TRBJ2-4; TRBD2, the table's D call, was not compared with the DNA. TRBV21-1 is listed as a pseudogene. The CDR3 has 16 residues. Here the CDR3 reads CASSKDTSGTKNIQYF. The CDR3 DNA reads as TGTGCCAGCAGCAAAGACACTAGCGGGACCAAAAACATTCAGTACTTC.

V is TRBV5-1 and J is TRBJ2-3, with D perhaps TRBD2 (5 bases). Germline V gene sequence: CDR1 SGHRS, CDR2 YFSETQ. V lost 4 bases to trimming and J lost 0 bases, with 9 bases between them. The CDR3 runs to 14 residues. The CDR3 nucleotides read TGCGCCAGCAGCCCGACGGGGAGCACAGATACGCAGTATTTT. Residues: CASSPTGSTDTQYF.